This T cell receptor (beta chain) comes out of a study of T cells in narcolepsy. Germline V gene data show CDR1 as SGHNT and CDR2 as YYREEE (reference sequence). This CDR3 contains 14 residues. On this clone: A junction boundary mismatches the germline segment, possibly from a read error.

Profiling relied on immunoSEQ multiplex PCR, and the TCRdb table lists in-frame clones only, not all of them. In the table there are roughly 10,000 clones, 60% to 80% of which are singletons. The sequenced sample consisted of CD45RA- memory CD8+ T cells from PBMCs. The TCR comes from a human donor with narcolepsy. This chain connects TRBV5-4 to TRBJ2-7; 9 nucleotides align to TRBD2. The CDR3 sequence: CASSHWTSAYEQYF. DNA for the CDR3: TGCGCCAGCAGCCATTGGACTAGCGCCTACGAGCAGTACTTC.